This T cell receptor (beta chain) was sequenced for a study of cytomegalovirus exposure and HLA in healthy donors. Background on the study: Genetic ancestry analysis placed 81% of the 400 or so donors that were genotyped in the Caucasian-associated cluster.

This CDR3 has 11 amino acids. Looked up from germline, CDR1 is ENHRY and CDR2 is SYGVKD. Trimming left V 10 bases short and J 3 bases short, with 8 bases between. Comments on this clone: The target antigen is unknown.

The study ran its PCR with 60 Vbeta and 13 Jbeta primers. Clones were read by immunoSEQ multiplex PCR, and TCRdb kept only the in-frame ones, dropping some. The sample contains around 130,000 clones, 80% of which appear only once. General study points: Listed as cytomegalovirus-associated were 150 or so TCR beta chains.

This receptor was taken from a male donor in good health and CMV-seronegative. The source material was PBMCs. The chain links TRBV10-3 to TRBJ2-3; D not certain. The CDR3 sequence is CATVETDTQYF. The CDR3 DNA reads TGTGCCACTGTAGAAACAGATACGCAGTATTTT.